This T cell receptor beta chain was sequenced during a study of control samples from healthy donors and cancer patients. Between the trimmed V and J ends, which lost 3 bases and 6 bases, there was a span of 24 bases. This CDR3 is built from 18 residues. In germline, CDR1 is SGHKS, CDR2 YYEKEE (reference sequence). This table comes from immunoSEQ multiplex PCR, and its TCRdb copy is limited to in-frame clones, with some not included. This table has 94,000 or so clones, roughly 83% appearing once. The clonotype originates from a man aged 65-85 years with lung cancer. The sequencing input was PBMCs. The genes are TRBV5-5 and TRBJ1-4; weak D call: TRBD1 (6 bases). CDR3 region: CASSWGLFVTGLYEKLFF. Here the CDR3 DNA reads TGTGCCAGCAGCTGGGGACTTTTTGTGACAGGACTGTATGAAAAACTGTTTTTT.